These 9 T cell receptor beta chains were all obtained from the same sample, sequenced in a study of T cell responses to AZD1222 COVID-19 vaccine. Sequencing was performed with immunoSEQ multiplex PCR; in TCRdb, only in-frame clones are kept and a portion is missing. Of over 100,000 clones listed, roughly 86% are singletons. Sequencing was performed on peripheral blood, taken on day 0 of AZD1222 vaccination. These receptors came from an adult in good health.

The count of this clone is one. Here the CDR3 DNA reads TGTGCCAGCAGCCTTCCGACTCTATCGGAAGCAGATACGCAGTATTTT. This gives the protein CASSLPTLSEADTQYF. The chain joins TRBV7-9 to TRBJ2-3; D call uncertain. Trimming removed 5 bases at V and 4 bases at J, with 19 bases between. CDR3 length: 16 residues. Germline loops: CDR1 SEHNR, CDR2 FQNEAQ (reference sequence).

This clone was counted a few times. This CDR3 is CASRRQGYAGELFF. The DNA of the CDR3 is TGTGCCAGCAGGCGACAGGGGTACGCCGGGGAGCTGTTTTTT. The J gene is TRBJ2-2, the V gene TRBV5-6; 8 nucleotides match TRBD1. Germline V gene sequence: CDR1 SGHDT, CDR2 YYEEEE. Losses at the gene ends were 5 bases for V and 6 bases for J; bases not matched to a gene: 6. The CDR3 totals 14 residues.

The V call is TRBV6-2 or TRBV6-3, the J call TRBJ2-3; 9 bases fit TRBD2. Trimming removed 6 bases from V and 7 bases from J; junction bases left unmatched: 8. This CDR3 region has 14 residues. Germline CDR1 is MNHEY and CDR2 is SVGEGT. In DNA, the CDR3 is TGTGCCAGCAGCTTGGGACTAGCCGGGTATACGCAGTATTTT. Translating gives CASSLGLAGYTQYF.

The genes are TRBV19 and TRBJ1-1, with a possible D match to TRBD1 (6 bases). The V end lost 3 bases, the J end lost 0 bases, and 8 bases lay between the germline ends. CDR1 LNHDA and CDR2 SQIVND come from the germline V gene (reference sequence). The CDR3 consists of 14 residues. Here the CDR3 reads CASSMGALNTEAFF. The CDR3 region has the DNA TGTGCCAGTAGTATGGGGGCCTTGAACACTGAAGCTTTCTTT.

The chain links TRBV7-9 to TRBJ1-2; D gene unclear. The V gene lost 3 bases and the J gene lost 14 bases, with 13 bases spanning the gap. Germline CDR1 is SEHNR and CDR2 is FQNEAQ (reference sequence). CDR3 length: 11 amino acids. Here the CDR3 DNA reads TGTGCCAGCAGCTTCCTTGGGGTGCGGACCTTC. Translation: CASSFLGVRTF.

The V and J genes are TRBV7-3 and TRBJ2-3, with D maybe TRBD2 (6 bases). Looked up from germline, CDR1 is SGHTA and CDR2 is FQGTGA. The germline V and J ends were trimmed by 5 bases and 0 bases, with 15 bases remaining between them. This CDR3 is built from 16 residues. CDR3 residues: CASSRGTYTSTDTQYF. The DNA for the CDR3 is TGTGCCAGCAGCCGAGGGACTTACACTAGCACAGATACGCAGTATTTT.

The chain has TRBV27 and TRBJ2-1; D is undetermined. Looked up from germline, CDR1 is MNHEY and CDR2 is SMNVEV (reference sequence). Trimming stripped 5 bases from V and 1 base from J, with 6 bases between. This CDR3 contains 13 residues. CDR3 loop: CASSVNSYNEQFF. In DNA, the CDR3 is TGTGCCAGCAGTGTGAATTCCTACAATGAGCAGTTCTTC.

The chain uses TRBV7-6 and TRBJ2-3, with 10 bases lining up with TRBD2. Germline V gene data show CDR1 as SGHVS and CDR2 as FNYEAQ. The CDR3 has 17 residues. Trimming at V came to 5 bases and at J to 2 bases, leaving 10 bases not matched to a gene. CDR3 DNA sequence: TGTGCCAGCAGCCCCGAACCGGGACTAGCGATCACAGATACGCAGTATTTT. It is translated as CASSPEPGLAITDTQYF.

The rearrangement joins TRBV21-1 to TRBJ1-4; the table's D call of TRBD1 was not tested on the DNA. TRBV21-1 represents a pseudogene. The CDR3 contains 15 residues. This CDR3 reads CASSNAGTGNEKLFF. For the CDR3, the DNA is TGTGCCAGCAGCAACGCCGGGACAGGGAATGAAAAACTGTTTTTT.